The clone carrying this T cell receptor beta chain was seen a handful of times. Its antigen is undetermined. One entry per CDR3 protein results from TCRdb running MiXCR on the 5' RACE reads. The data contain approximately 350,000 distinct CDR3 sequences, 14% of them singletons. V was clipped by 1 base and J by 6 bases; unmatched bases: 6. The CDR3 length is 15 residues. The V gene's germline CDR1 is SEHNR and CDR2 FQNEAQ (reference sequence). The data stem from a study of T-cell memory formation after mild COVID-19. At the level of the study: Largely, the TCR clusters proved donor specific.

Study-wide results and caveats: There was a balanced CD4/CD8 profile in clones contracting day 15 to 85, and later expanders leaned CD4+.

J is TRBJ1-2 and V is TRBV7-9; 9 nucleotides agree with TRBD1. The TCR originated in a man younger than 30 who had mild COVID-19 (a few samples of this study predate the infection). Cell type and time point are not known. Material for sequencing was PBMCs or a T cell subset sorted from them (not recorded which). This CDR3 reads CASSLGDREGDGYTF. CDR3 DNA: TGTGCCAGCAGCTTAGGGGACAGGGAAGGCGATGGCTACACCTTC.